Each of the 18 T cell receptor beta chains below was sequenced from the same sample in a study of CXCR3-negative and CXCR3-positive naive CD8 T cells. cDNA libraries for TRB were generated by 5' RACE incorporating UMI labels. For each CDR3 protein, TCRdb gives one entry from its re-call of the 5' RACE reads, without DNA. This repertoire includes about 130,000 distinct CDR3 sequences. Their antigen targets remain unknown. General study findings and limits: CXCR3-expressing naive cells carried TRB CDR3s more hydrophobic than those of CXCR3-negative naive cells.

Sample: naive CXCR3+ CD8+ T cells from blood. Subset of the sample: CD45RO-CCR7+CD27+CD95- naive CD8+ T cells expressing CXCR3 (TNR3+). Receptor source: a human donor in good health. Some clones in this sample may be carry-over from other donors' samples.

V is TRBV5-6 and J is TRBJ1-2. Germline V lookup: CDR1 SGHDT, CDR2 YYEEEE. This CDR3 is built from 12 residues. The CDR3 region is CASQRPLSGYTF. The full variable domain, rest sourced from reference TRBV5-6 and TRBJ1-2, is DAGVTQSPTHLIKTRGQQVTLRCSPKSGHDTVSWYQQALGQGPQFIFQYYEEEERQRGNFPDRFSGHQFPNYSSELNVNALLLGDSALYLCASQRPLSGYTFGSGTRLTVV.

This chain uses TRBV13 with TRBJ1-2; TCRdb proposes TRBD1, but this gene call is untestable without DNA. The germline V gene has CDR1 PRHDT and CDR2 FYEKMQ (reference sequence). The CDR3 extends over 14 amino acids. The CDR3 region is CASSPARTVYGYTF.

The chain has TRBV6-2 or TRBV6-3 and TRBJ1-1. CDR3 length: 14 amino acids. Germline V lookup: CDR1 MNHEY, CDR2 SVGEGT. CDR3 amino acids: CASSYFSRNTEAFF.

V and J are TRBV28 and TRBJ2-7; TCRdb lists TRBD1, though no DNA is available to test this call. Germline CDR1 is MDHEN and CDR2 is SYDVKM. The CDR3 covers 13 residues. The CDR3 protein is CASSFGEGNEQYF. Full variable domain (remainder filled in from reference TRBV28 and TRBJ2-7): DVKVTQSSRYLVKRTGEKVFLECVQDMDHENMFWYRQDPGLGLRLIYFSYDVKMKEKGDIPEGYSVSREKKERFSLILESASTNQTSMYLCASSFGEGNEQYFGPGTRLTVT.

The chain combines TRBV6-5 with TRBJ2-7. The germline CDR1 and CDR2 sequences are MNHEY and SVGAGI. This CDR3 is 14 amino acids long. Here the CDR3 reads CASSPVGSSYEQYF.

The chain is built from TRBV25-1 and TRBJ2-1; the TCRdb D gene call, TRBD1, has no DNA to confirm it. The V gene's germline CDR1 is MGHDK and CDR2 SYGVNS. The CDR3 spans 13 residues. The CDR3 loop reads CASSVDRSDEQFF.

The V gene is TRBV20-1, the J gene TRBJ2-1; TCRdb gives TRBD2 as the D gene, but with no DNA this cannot be confirmed. This CDR3 has 14 amino acids. Germline CDR1 is DFQATT and CDR2 is SNEGSKA (reference sequence). CDR3 residues: CSARGPDSGDEQFF.

The rearrangement joins TRBV7-9 to TRBJ2-7; without DNA, the TCRdb call of TRBD2 cannot be checked. The CDR3 covers 17 residues. CDR1 is SEHNR and CDR2 is FQNEAQ in the germline V gene (reference sequence). Here the CDR3 reads CASSPPASGDKAYEQYF.

The genes are TRBV29-1 and TRBJ2-5. The CDR3 is 12 residues long. Germline CDR1 and CDR2: SQVTM and ANQGSEA. The CDR3 reads CSVEGIGETKYF.

The chain joins TRBV7-9 to TRBJ2-1; TCRdb reports TRBD1, a call that lacks DNA to check it against. CDR1 and CDR2 (germline): SEHNR, FQNEAQ (reference sequence). The CDR3 extends over 14 amino acids. CDR3 residues: CASSLGTGYNEQFF.

The chain has TRBV5-6 and TRBJ2-1; TCRdb returns TRBD2, unconfirmable since there is no DNA. Germline values: CDR1 SGHDT, CDR2 YYEEEE. The CDR3 loop spans 15 amino acids. This CDR3 reads CASSLLASAHNEQFF.

The gene calls are TRBV19 and TRBJ2-1; with no DNA, the TCRdb D assignment of TRBD2 cannot be verified. Germline CDR1 is LNHDA and CDR2 is SQIVND (reference sequence). CDR3 length: 13 amino acids. This chain's CDR3 is CASGQRGYNEQFF.

The chain recombines TRBV29-1 with TRBJ2-7; the TCRdb call, TRBD1, lacks DNA for checking. The CDR3 extends over 14 amino acids. Germline lookup yields CDR1 SQVTM and CDR2 ANQGSEA. The CDR3 sequence: CSVETGTGDYEQYF.

V usage is TRBV7-2 and J usage is TRBJ2-1. The CDR3 is 15 residues long. The germline gives CDR1 SGHTA, CDR2 FQGNSA. CDR3 protein: CASSYSGGSYNEQFF.

This chain links TRBV9 with TRBJ2-7; the D call from TCRdb, TRBD1, cannot be confirmed without DNA. CDR3 length equals 15 residues. Germline V CDR1 and CDR2: SGDLS, YYNGEE. The CDR3 loop is CASSARTGVDYEQYF.

The CDR3 spells CASSEAAPGYEQYF. This chain connects TRBV2 to TRBJ2-7; TCRdb lists TRBD1, though no DNA is available to test this call. The germline gives CDR1 SNHLY, CDR2 FYNNEI. The CDR3 consists of 14 residues. Variable domain in full (rest from reference TRBV2 and TRBJ2-7): EPEVTQTPSHQVTQMGQEVILRCVPISNHLYFYWYRQILGQKVEFLVSFYNNEISEKSEIFDDQFSVERPDGSNFTLKIRSTKLEDSAMYFCASSEAAPGYEQYFGPGTRLTVT.

V usage is TRBV29-1 and J usage is TRBJ2-7. CDR3 length: 12 residues. The germline gives CDR1 SQVTM, CDR2 ANQGSEA. The CDR3 loop reads CSVRHLSYEQYF.

V gene TRBV3-1 combines with J gene TRBJ2-1; the D call of TRBD2 rests on TCRdb alone, since no DNA is present to check it. The CDR3 covers 18 residues. Germline loops: CDR1 LGHDT, CDR2 YNNKEL (reference sequence). CDR3 sequence reads: CASSQGTSGAISYNEQFF.